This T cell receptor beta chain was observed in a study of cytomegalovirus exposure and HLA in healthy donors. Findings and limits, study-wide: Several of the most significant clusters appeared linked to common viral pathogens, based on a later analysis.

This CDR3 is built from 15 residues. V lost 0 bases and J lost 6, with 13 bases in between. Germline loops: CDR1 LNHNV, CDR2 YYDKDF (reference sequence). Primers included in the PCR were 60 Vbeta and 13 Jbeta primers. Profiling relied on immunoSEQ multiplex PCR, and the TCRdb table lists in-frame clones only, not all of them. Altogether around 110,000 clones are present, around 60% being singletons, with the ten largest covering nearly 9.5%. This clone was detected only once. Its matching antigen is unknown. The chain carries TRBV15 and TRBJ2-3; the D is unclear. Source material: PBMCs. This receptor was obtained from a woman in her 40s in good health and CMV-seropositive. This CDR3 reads CATSRDLGARDTQYF. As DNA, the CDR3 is TGTGCCACCAGCAGAGATCTAGGTGCTCGTGATACGCAGTATTTT. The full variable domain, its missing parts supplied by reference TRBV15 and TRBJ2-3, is DAMVIQNPRYQVTQFGKPVTLSCSQTLNHNVMYWYQQKSSQAPKLLFHYYDKDFNNEADTPDNFQSRRPNTSFCFLDIRSPGLGDTAMYLCATSRDLGARDTQYFGPGTRLTVL.